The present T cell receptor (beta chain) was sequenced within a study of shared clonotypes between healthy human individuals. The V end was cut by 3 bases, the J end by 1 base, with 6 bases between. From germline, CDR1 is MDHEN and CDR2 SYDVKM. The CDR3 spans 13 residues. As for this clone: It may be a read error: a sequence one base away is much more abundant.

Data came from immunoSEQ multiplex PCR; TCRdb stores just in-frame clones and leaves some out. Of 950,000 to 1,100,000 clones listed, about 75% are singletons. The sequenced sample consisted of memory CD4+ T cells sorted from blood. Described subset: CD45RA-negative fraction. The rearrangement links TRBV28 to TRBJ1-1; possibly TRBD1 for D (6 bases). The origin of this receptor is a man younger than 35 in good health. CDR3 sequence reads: CASSLGANTEAFF. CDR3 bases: TGTGCCAGCAGTTTGGGGGCGAACACTGAAGCTTTCTTT.